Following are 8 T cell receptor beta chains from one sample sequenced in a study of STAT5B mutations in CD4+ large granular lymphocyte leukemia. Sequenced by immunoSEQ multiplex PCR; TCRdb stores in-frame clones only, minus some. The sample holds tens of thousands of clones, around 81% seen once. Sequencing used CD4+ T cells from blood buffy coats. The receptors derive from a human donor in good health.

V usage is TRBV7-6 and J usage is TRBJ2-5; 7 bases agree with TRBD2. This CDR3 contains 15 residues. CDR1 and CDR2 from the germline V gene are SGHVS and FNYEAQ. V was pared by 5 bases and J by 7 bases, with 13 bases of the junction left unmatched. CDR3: CASSQSGGVRGTQYF. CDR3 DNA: TGTGCCAGCAGCCAAAGTGGGGGGGTGAGGGGGACCCAGTACTTC.

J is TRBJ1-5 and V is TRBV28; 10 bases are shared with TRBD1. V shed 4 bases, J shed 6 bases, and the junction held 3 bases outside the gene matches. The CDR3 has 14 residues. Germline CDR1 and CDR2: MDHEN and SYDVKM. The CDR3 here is CASSSGTGVQPQHF. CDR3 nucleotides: TGTGCCAGCAGTTCCGGGACAGGGGTTCAGCCCCAGCATTTT.

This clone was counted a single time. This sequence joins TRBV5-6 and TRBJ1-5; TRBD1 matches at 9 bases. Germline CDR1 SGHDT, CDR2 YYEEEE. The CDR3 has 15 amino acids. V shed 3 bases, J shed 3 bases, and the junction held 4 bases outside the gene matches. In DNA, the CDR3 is TGTGCCAGCAGCTCCGGGACAGGGAACAATCAGCCCCAGCATTTT. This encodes CASSSGTGNNQPQHF.

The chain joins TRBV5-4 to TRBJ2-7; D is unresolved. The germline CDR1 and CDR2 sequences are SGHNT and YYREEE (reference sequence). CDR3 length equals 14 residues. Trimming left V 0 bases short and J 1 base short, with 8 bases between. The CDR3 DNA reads TGTGCCAGCAGCTTGGGACAAGCTTCCTACGAGCAGTACTTC. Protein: CASSLGQASYEQYF. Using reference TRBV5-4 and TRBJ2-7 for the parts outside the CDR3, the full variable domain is ETGVTQSPTHLIKTRGQQVTLRCSSQSGHNTVSWYQQALGQGPQFIFQYYREEENGRGNFPPRFSGLQFPNYSSELNVNALELDDSALYLCASSLGQASYEQYFGPGTRLTVT.

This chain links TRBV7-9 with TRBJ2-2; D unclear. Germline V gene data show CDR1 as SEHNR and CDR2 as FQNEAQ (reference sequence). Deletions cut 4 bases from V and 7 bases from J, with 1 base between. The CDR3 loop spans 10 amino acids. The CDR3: CASSYGELFF. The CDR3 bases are TGTGCCAGCAGCTACGGGGAGCTGTTTTTT.

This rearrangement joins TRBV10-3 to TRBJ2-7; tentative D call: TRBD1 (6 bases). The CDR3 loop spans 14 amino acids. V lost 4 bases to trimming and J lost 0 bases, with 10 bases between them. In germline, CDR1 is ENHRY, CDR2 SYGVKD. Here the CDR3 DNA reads TGTGCCATCAGTGCGGACAGAAGCTCCTACGAGCAGTACTTC. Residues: CAISADRSSYEQYF.

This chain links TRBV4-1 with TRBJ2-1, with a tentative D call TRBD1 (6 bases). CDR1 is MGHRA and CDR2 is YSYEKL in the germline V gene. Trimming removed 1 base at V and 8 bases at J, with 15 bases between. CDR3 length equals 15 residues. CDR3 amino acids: CASSQVAQGTYEQFF. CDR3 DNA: TGCGCCAGCAGCCAAGTTGCACAGGGAACATATGAGCAGTTCTTC.

In DNA, the CDR3 is TGTGCCAGCAGCCCGTCCGGTGGGCTAGCGGCATACGAGCAGTACTTC. It yields the protein CASSPSGGLAAYEQYF. The V and J genes are TRBV7-2 and TRBJ2-7; 7 positions agree with TRBD2. The CDR3 consists of 16 residues. Germline loops: CDR1 SGHTA, CDR2 FQGNSA. Losses at the gene ends were 5 bases for V and 4 bases for J; bases not matched to a gene: 14.